The 21 T cell receptor beta chains reported below all come from one sample, sequenced in a study of cytomegalovirus exposure and HLA in healthy donors. Amplification used 60 Vbeta primers and 13 Jbeta primers. Clones were sequenced by immunoSEQ multiplex PCR, and TCRdb holds only the in-frame ones, with some missing. The sample records roughly 150,000 clones, approximately 81% being singletons. The specimen sequenced was PBMCs. The receptors come from a male donor in good health and CMV-seronegative.

This chain connects TRBV5-4 to TRBJ2-5, with D possibly being TRBD1 (6 bases). This CDR3 has 14 residues. Germline CDR1 SGHNT, CDR2 YYREEE (reference sequence). Trimming pared 3 bases from V and 2 bases from J, leaving 11 bases between. The CDR3 here is CASSSQGFQETQYF. In DNA form, the CDR3 reads TGTGCCAGCAGCTCACAGGGATTTCAAGAGACCCAGTACTTC. The variable domain in full, completed from reference TRBV5-4 and TRBJ2-5, reads ETGVTQSPTHLIKTRGQQVTLRCSSQSGHNTVSWYQQALGQGPQFIFQYYREEENGRGNFPPRFSGLQFPNYSSELNVNALELDDSALYLCASSSQGFQETQYFGPGTRLLVL.

This chain connects TRBV7-6 to TRBJ2-4; D remains ambiguous. V lost 4 bases and J 4 bases, leaving 5 bases between the germline ends. The CDR3 length is 12 residues. Germline values: CDR1 SGHVS, CDR2 FNYEAQ. CDR3 in amino acids: CASSSQKNIQYF. The CDR3 coding sequence is TGTGCCAGCAGCTCCCAGAAAAACATTCAGTACTTC.

V and J are TRBV7-6 and TRBJ1-3, with TRBD1 matching over 9 bases. The CDR3 runs to 17 residues. V was pared by 1 base and J by 3 bases, with 7 bases of the junction left unmatched. The germline CDR1 and CDR2 sequences are SGHVS and FNYEAQ. The CDR3 nucleotides read TGTGCCAGCAGCTTAGTCTCGACAGGGGGGTTTGGAAACACCATATATTTT. It specifies CASSLVSTGGFGNTIYF.

The genes are TRBV6-4 and TRBJ2-2, with 7 positions matching TRBD2. From germline, CDR1 is MRHNA and CDR2 SNTAGT. The CDR3 length is 16 residues. The trim removed 4 bases at V and 4 bases at J, leaving 9 bases unmatched. Here the CDR3 DNA reads TGTGCCAGCAGTGGGCGGGAGCGAGTAAGCACCGGGGAGCTGTTTTTT. This gives the protein CASSGRERVSTGELFF.

The chain couples TRBV28 to TRBJ1-2; D is unresolved. CDR3 size: 14 residues. CDR1 is MDHEN, CDR2 SYDVKM, per germline. The V end was cut by 7 bases, the J end by 0 bases, with 12 bases between. CDR3 DNA sequence: TGTGCCAGCACCGAGGGAACGACTAACTATGGCTACACCTTC. This translates into CASTEGTTNYGYTF.

The rearrangement links TRBV28 to TRBJ2-7, with D perhaps matching TRBD1 (5 bases). This CDR3 has 13 amino acids. With 4 bases removed from V and 2 bases from J, the gap between germline ends came to 9 bases. Germline CDR1 and CDR2: MDHEN and SYDVKM. CDR3 nucleotides: TGTGCCAGCAGTTCTACAGGACCCTACGAGCAGTACTTC. The encoded protein is CASSSTGPYEQYF.

V and J are TRBV15 and TRBJ2-1; D uncertain. Germline lookup yields CDR1 LNHNV and CDR2 YYDKDF (reference sequence). The V end was cut by 0 bases, the J end by 4 bases, with 4 bases between. The CDR3 length is 13 residues. The CDR3 region has the DNA TGTGCCACCAGCAGAGACGTGTACAATGAGCAGTTCTTC. Its protein is CATSRDVYNEQFF. The entire variable domain, with the rest obtained from reference TRBV15 and TRBJ2-1, is as follows: DAMVIQNPRYQVTQFGKPVTLSCSQTLNHNVMYWYQQKSSQAPKLLFHYYDKDFNNEADTPDNFQSRRPNTSFCFLDIRSPGLGDTAMYLCATSRDVYNEQFFGPGTRLTVL.

The chain links TRBV15 to TRBJ2-7; no clear D gene. Germline CDR1 and CDR2: LNHNV and YYDKDF (reference sequence). With 1 base removed from V and 2 bases from J, the gap between germline ends came to 6 bases. The CDR3 runs to 13 residues. As DNA, the CDR3 is TGTGCCACCAGCAGAGCTGCGACCTACGAGCAGTACTTC. This gives the protein CATSRAATYEQYF.

This chain uses TRBV27 with TRBJ2-3, with 14 bases that match TRBD2. The CDR3 length is 19 residues. Germline assignment: CDR1 MNHEY and CDR2 SMNVEV (reference sequence). The ends lost 3 bases at V and 1 base at J; junction bases unmatched: 9. This CDR3 is CASSFRLAGGPEGTDTQYF. As DNA, the CDR3 is TGTGCCAGCAGTTTCCGACTAGCGGGAGGGCCAGAGGGCACAGATACGCAGTATTTT.

The V call is TRBV13, the J call TRBJ2-5; tentatively, D is TRBD1 (5 bases). V was cut by 0 bases and J by 1 base, with 12 bases left in between. This CDR3 region has 16 residues. Looked up from germline, CDR1 is PRHDT and CDR2 is FYEKMQ (reference sequence). CDR3 sequence (DNA): TGTGCCAGCAGCTTAGGACCAGGGTGGTCCCAAGAGACCCAGTACTTC. Translated, it gives CASSLGPGWSQETQYF.

The chain carries TRBV18 and TRBJ1-2; tentative D call: TRBD1 (5 bases). CDR3 length: 16 amino acids. V lost 3 bases and J 2 bases, leaving 16 bases between the germline ends. Germline V CDR1 and CDR2: KGHSH, LQKENI. This chain's CDR3 is CASSPEVGLGNYGYTF. The CDR3 region has the DNA TGTGCCAGCTCACCCGAGGTGGGGCTAGGGAACTATGGCTACACCTTC.

The gene calls are TRBV4-3 and TRBJ1-4; 9 bases map to TRBD1. The CDR3 loop spans 15 amino acids. Trimming removed 0 bases from V and 6 bases from J; junction bases left unmatched: 2. From germline, CDR1 is LGHNA and CDR2 YSLEER. The CDR3 loop is CASSQDRTGDEKLFF. DNA of the CDR3: TGCGCCAGCAGCCAAGATCGGACAGGGGATGAAAAACTGTTTTTT.

This clone has a single count. Germline is not matched at one junction end, which may reflect a read error. The CDR3 nucleotides read TGCGCGGGACTCCCCCTCTCTGGAAACACCATATATTTT. Protein: CAGLPLSGNTIYF. V and J are TRBV30 and TRBJ1-3; D is possibly TRBD1 (5 bases). Germline assignment: CDR1 GTSNPN and CDR2 SVGIG (reference sequence). This CDR3 has 13 residues.

The J gene is TRBJ2-5, the V gene TRBV7-8, with 11 bases lining up with TRBD1. The CDR3 consists of 15 residues. The J segment lost 5 bases and the V segment lost 5 bases, leaving 7 bases of the junction unmatched. Germline values: CDR1 SGHVS, CDR2 FQNEAQ. The CDR3 nucleotides read TGTGCCAGCAGCCCCTGGACAGGGGGCGTTGAGACCCAGTACTTC. Translated: CASSPWTGGVETQYF.

This chain uses TRBV5-1 with TRBJ2-7; 7 bases line up with TRBD1. V was clipped by 0 bases and J by 3 bases; unmatched bases: 6. Germline loops: CDR1 SGHRS, CDR2 YFSETQ. CDR3 length equals 15 residues. The CDR3 sequence is CASSLGTGAYYEQYF. The CDR3 bases are TGCGCCAGCAGCTTGGGTACAGGGGCTTACTACGAGCAGTACTTC.

The rearrangement links TRBV6-5 to TRBJ2-1, with D tentatively TRBD2 (6 bases). CDR3 size: 15 residues. The ends were cut back, 4 bases at V and 7 bases at J, with 17 bases in the middle. Germline V lookup: CDR1 MNHEY, CDR2 SVGAGI. The CDR3 loop reads CASSSTTSWMNEQFF. In nucleotides, the CDR3 is TGTGCCAGCAGTTCGACGACTAGTTGGATGAATGAGCAGTTCTTC.

The chain joins TRBV13 to TRBJ2-6; TRBD1 is a possible D gene (6 bases). Germline V gene data show CDR1 as PRHDT and CDR2 as FYEKMQ (reference sequence). V lost 5 bases, J lost 2 bases, and 13 bases lay in between. The CDR3 is 16 residues long. CDR3 loop: CASSSHRAAGANVLTF. In DNA form, the CDR3 reads TGTGCCAGCAGCAGCCACAGGGCCGCTGGGGCCAACGTCCTGACTTTC.

V usage is TRBV10-3 and J usage is TRBJ2-7, with D possibly matching TRBD1 (5 bases). The germline V gene encodes CDR1 ENHRY and CDR2 SYGVKD. CDR3 length equals 15 residues. V dropped 3 bases and J dropped 1 base, with 13 bases sitting between them. This CDR3 reads CAISDLQGNSYEQYF. In DNA form, the CDR3 reads TGTGCCATCAGTGACCTCCAGGGAAATTCCTACGAGCAGTACTTC.

The chain combines TRBV5-5 with TRBJ2-5; D is uncertain. Trimming stripped 3 bases from V and 5 bases from J, with 8 bases between. The CDR3 sequence is 12 residues long. Germline values: CDR1 SGHKS, CDR2 YYEKEE (reference sequence). This CDR3 is CASSWNGETQYF. The CDR3 DNA reads as TGTGCCAGCAGCTGGAACGGGGAGACCCAGTACTTC.

The V gene is TRBV9, the J gene TRBJ2-3; 15 bases align to TRBD2. The CDR3 runs to 17 residues. Germline CDR1 reads SGDLS; CDR2 reads YYNGEE. The J segment lost 2 bases and the V segment lost 2 bases, leaving 3 bases of the junction unmatched. CDR3 residues: CASSVGTSGGSTDTQYF. The CDR3 DNA reads TGTGCCAGCAGCGTCGGGACTAGCGGGGGGTCCACAGATACGCAGTATTTT.

This clone was counted a single time. The rearrangement uses TRBV5-4 and TRBJ2-2, with 8 bases fitting TRBD2. Trimming at V came to 4 bases and at J to 4 bases, leaving 6 bases not matched to a gene. Germline-derived CDR1 and CDR2 are SGHNT and YYREEE (reference sequence). The CDR3 consists of 15 residues. The CDR3 here is CASSRSGISTGELFF. CDR3 DNA sequence: TGTGCCAGCAGCCGTAGCGGGATCAGCACCGGGGAGCTGTTTTTT. The whole variable domain, filled in from reference TRBV5-4 and TRBJ2-2, reads ETGVTQSPTHLIKTRGQQVTLRCSSQSGHNTVSWYQQALGQGPQFIFQYYREEENGRGNFPPRFSGLQFPNYSSELNVNALELDDSALYLCASSRSGISTGELFFGEGSRLTVL.